The source of this TCR beta chain is a study of blood T cells in healthy people across ages. This clonotype has only a few counts. What it binds is unknown. The CDR3 is 15 amino acids. The germline CDR1 and CDR2 sequences are SGHDN and FVKESK. V gave up 0 bases and J gave up 3 bases, with 11 bases separating them. The use of a sample-barcoded 5' primer and a J-beta primer mix characterized a second PCR of about 7 to 12 cycles. TCRdb redid the calling of the 5' RACE reads with MiXCR, one entry per CDR3 protein. This sample yields 800,000 to 950,000 distinct CDR3 sequences, of which 36% are seen a single time; 10% to 15% belongs to the top ten. Caucasian, healthy and from Russia, the donors were aged between 6 and 90. General study results and limits: Both naive CD4+ cell counts and diversity were greater in long-lived donors than in aged donors. Lack of knowledge of donor CMV status possibly confounded expanded clonotype changes.

This chain links TRBV14 with TRBJ1-2, with no clear D. Sample: blood. The TCR originated in a man younger than 30 in good health. The CDR3 coding sequence is TGTGCCAGCAGCCAAGATTTCCTTGACCACTATGGCTACACCTTC. Translation: CASSQDFLDHYGYTF. The full variable domain, with the rest looked up from reference TRBV14 and TRBJ1-2, is EAGVTQFPSHSVIEKGQTVTLRCDPISGHDNLYWYRRVMGKEIKFLLHFVKESKQDESGMPNNRFLAERTGGTYSTLKVQPAELEDSGVYFCASSQDFLDHYGYTFGSGTRLTVV.